This is a list of T cell receptor beta chains from one sample in a study of control samples from healthy donors and cancer patients. TCRdb keeps only in-frame clones here, not all; method: immunoSEQ multiplex PCR. The data hold over 65,000 clones, with about 95% observed a single time. The source material was blood. Every receptor here comes from a woman between 40 and 50 years old in good health. The CDR3 runs from the conserved cysteine through the conserved F or W. Each record gives: J gene, clone size, D gene, V gene, CDR3 protein, CDR3 DNA. A D gene is named only where the DNA matches it firmly. Some rows have no size entry. The others give once, few or many, or a class for an expanded clone.

TRBJ2-7 few TRBD2 TRBV11-2 CASSLAQYGLGHQYF TGTGCCAGCAGCTTAGCGCAGTATGGACTAGGCCATCAGTACTTC
TRBJ2-3 NA NA TRBV28 CASSPAGNKGTDTQYF TGTGCCAGCAGTCCGGCCGGGAATAAAGGCACAGATACGCAGTATTTT
TRBJ1-5 NA NA TRBV6-2/TRBV6-3 CASSYEWSNQPQHF TGTGCCAGCAGTTACGAGTGGAGCAATCAGCCCCAGCATTTT
TRBJ2-7 NA NA TRBV7-2 CASSYGRIYEQYF TGTGCCAGCAGCTATGGACGGATCTACGAGCAGTACTTC
TRBJ1-2 NA NA TRBV6-5 CASSYTSYYGYTF TGTGCCAGCAGTTACACCTCCTACTATGGCTACACCTTC
TRBJ1-6 NA NA TRBV10-3 CAIRGTALGSPLHF TGTGCCATCAGGGGGACGGCACTTGGATCACCCCTCCACTTT
TRBJ1-6 NA NA TRBV7-9 CASSLVTGNSPLHF TGTGCCAGCAGCTTAGTTACAGGGAATTCACCCCTCCACTTT
TRBJ1-5 few NA TRBV19 CATDDRSNQPQHF TGTGCCACCGACGACAGAAGCAATCAGCCCCAGCATTTT
TRBJ1-6 NA NA TRBV30 CAWSSYSPLHF TGTGCCTGGAGTTCTTATTCACCCCTCCACTTT
TRBJ1-2 NA NA TRBV10-3 CAISEGGANYGYTF TGTGCCATCAGTGAGGGGGGAGCTAACTATGGCTACACCTTC
TRBJ1-5 NA NA TRBV30 CAWSFLGNRDQPQHF TGTGCCTGGAGTTTTTTGGGAAACAGGGATCAGCCCCAGCATTTT
TRBJ2-3 NA NA TRBV6-5 CASSYRDSTDTQYF TGTGCCAGCAGTTACCGGGATTCCACAGATACGCAGTATTTT
TRBJ2-2 NA NA TRBV6-5 CASSRGIWETGELFF TGTGCCAGCAGTCGGGGGATTTGGGAAACCGGGGAGCTGTTTTTT
TRBJ2-3 NA TRBD2 TRBV28 CASSHLGKRGESDTQYF TGTGCCAGCAGTCACCTCGGAAAGCGGGGGGAATCAGATACGCAGTATTTT
TRBJ2-7 NA NA TRBV3-1/TRBV3-2 CASSQEAGAFYEQYF TGTGCCAGCAGCCAAGAGGCAGGGGCATTCTACGAGCAGTACTTC
TRBJ1-2 NA NA TRBV28 CASSLRQVPGYTF TGTGCCAGCAGTTTAAGACAGGTTCCTGGCTACACCTTC
TRBJ1-2 NA NA TRBV4-3 CASSQGFHYGYTF TGCGCCAGCAGCCAGGGATTCCACTATGGCTACACCTTC
TRBJ1-2 NA NA TRBV7-6 CASSPLGAGVYGYTF TGTGCCAGCAGCCCCCTGGGGGCGGGAGTCTATGGCTACACCTTC
TRBJ2-3 NA NA TRBV4-1 CASSQGPTQGDTQYF TGCGCCAGCAGCCAAGGCCCAACCCAAGGGGATACGCAGTATTTT
TRBJ2-7 NA NA TRBV9 CASSVSVGSYEQYF TGTGCCAGCAGCGTAAGCGTGGGGAGCTACGAGCAGTACTTC
TRBJ1-2 NA NA TRBV2 CASSDRTFPGYTF TGTGCCAGCAGTGACAGGACGTTCCCTGGCTACACCTTC
TRBJ1-6 NA NA TRBV3-1/TRBV3-2 CASSQGGGLRNSPLHF TGTGCCAGCAGTCAAGGGGGAGGGTTGAGGAATTCACCCCTCCACTTT
TRBJ2-7 NA NA TRBV5-6 CASSLVSSYEQYF TGTGCCAGCAGCTTGGTCAGTTCCTACGAGCAGTACTTC
TRBJ2-3 NA TRBD1 TRBV6-4 CASSDSGTESRGQYF TGTGCCAGCAGTGACTCTGGGACAGAATCCCGAGGGCAGTATTTT
TRBJ1-1 NA NA TRBV19 CASGLGQPVNTEAFF TGTGCCAGTGGACTGGGACAACCAGTGAACACTGAAGCTTTCTTT
TRBJ2-7 NA TRBD1 TRBV27 CASSFLGQGRYEQYF TGTGCCAGCAGTTTCCTAGGACAGGGGAGATACGAGCAGTACTTC
TRBJ2-7 NA NA TRBV5-4 CASSADSYEQYF TGTGCCAGCAGCGCCGACAGCTACGAGCAGTACTTC